This T cell receptor (beta chain) is from a study of blood T cell repertoires in COVID-19. Overall study context: COVID-19 samples from acute and convalescent phases originated in the United States, Italy and Spain.

Original handling: Amplified reference gene primers provided the basis for estimating nucleated cell counts. The repertoire was sequenced with immunoSEQ multiplex PCR; TCRdb's copy has only in-frame clones and lacks some. V and J calls and clone size come straight from that table; D and trimming were deduced from the DNA. The repertoire includes 70,000 to 100,000 clones, around nine tenths of them detected once, and roughly 8.1% sits in the top ten. Germline CDR1 and CDR2: SGHRS and YFSETQ. The V gene lost 0 bases and the J gene lost 7 bases, with 13 bases spanning the gap. This CDR3 is built from 15 residues.

The sequenced sample consisted of peripheral blood. This receptor was obtained from a woman aged 70-85 years with acute or convalescent COVID-19. The V call is TRBV5-1, the J call TRBJ2-2; a weak D match, TRBD1 (6 bases). CDR3 amino acids: CASSLGQGRNGELFF. Written as DNA, the CDR3 is TGCGCCAGCAGCTTGGGGCAGGGGCGGAACGGGGAGCTGTTTTTT.